This is a list of T cell receptor beta chains from one sample in a study of glioma-infiltrating T cells after dendritic cell vaccination. Libraries were prepared by immunoSEQ multiplex PCR; TCRdb keeps only in-frame clonotypes and omits some of them. The sample includes more than 60,000 clones, 75% to 90% of them seen just once. Specimen: blood, collected before dendritic cell vaccination. These receptor sequences come from a human donor with glioblastoma. Each CDR3 is given with its conserved first and last residue. A D gene is named only where the DNA matches it firmly. The size of a clone is reported for some rows only, either as once, few or many, or as a class for expanded clones.

CDR3 protein,CDR3 DNA,clone size,D gene,V gene,CDR3 length,J gene
CASSPRQGSNQPQHF,TGTGCCAGCAGTCCGCGACAGGGGAGCAATCAGCCCCAGCATTTT,.,TRBD1,TRBV27,15,TRBJ1-5
CAISGGGGGVETQYF,TGTGCCATCAGTGGAGGGGGAGGGGGGGTCGAGACCCAGTACTTC,.,.,TRBV10-3,15,TRBJ2-5
CASSLSGEETQYF,TGCGCCAGCAGCTTAAGCGGGGAAGAGACCCAGTACTTC,.,TRBD2,TRBV5-1,13,TRBJ2-5
CASSEVPGETSPLHF,TGTGCCAGCAGCGAAGTACCGGGAGAAACCTCACCCCTCCACTTT,.,.,TRBV5-5,15,TRBJ1-6
CASNLGTGSYEQYF,TGTGCCAGCAACCTGGGGACAGGGTCCTACGAGCAGTACTTC,.,TRBD1,TRBV6-6,14,TRBJ2-7
CASREAKGINEQYF,TGTGCCAGCCGGGAGGCTAAGGGCATAAACGAGCAGTACTTC,.,TRBD2,TRBV6-5,14,TRBJ2-7
CASSSRAHETQYF,TGTGCCAGCAGTTCCAGGGCCCACGAGACCCAGTACTTC,.,.,TRBV6-6,13,TRBJ2-5
CASSLGGVSYEQYF,TGTGCCAGCAGCTTGGGGGGGGTTTCCTACGAGCAGTACTTC,.,.,TRBV5-4,14,TRBJ2-7
CASSGTPAGLGLREQYF,TGTGCCAGCAGTGGGACCCCTGCGGGACTGGGACTTCGCGAGCAGTACTTC,.,.,TRBV2,17,TRBJ2-7
CASSLEREETQYF,TGTGCCAGCAGCTTAGAGAGGGAAGAGACCCAGTACTTC,.,.,TRBV11-3,13,TRBJ2-5
CASSFDRSTSTDTQYF,TGTGCCAGCAGCTTCGACAGGTCGACTAGCACAGATACGCAGTATTTT,.,.,TRBV7-8,16,TRBJ2-3
CASRSGLAGGFTDTQYF,TGCGCCAGCAGATCCGGACTAGCGGGGGGCTTCACAGATACGCAGTATTTT,.,TRBD2,TRBV5-1,17,TRBJ2-3
CASSLQGNTEAFF,TGTGCCAGCAGTCTACAGGGGAACACTGAAGCTTTCTTT,.,.,TRBV7-9,13,TRBJ1-1
CASSSPGLAGVGEQYF,TGTGCCAGCAGCTCGCCCGGACTAGCGGGGGTGGGAGAGCAGTACTTC,once,TRBD2,TRBV7-2,16,TRBJ2-7
CASSLGRRDNEQFF,TGTGCCAGCAGCTTAGGTCGCAGGGACAATGAGCAGTTCTTC,few,.,TRBV7-8,14,TRBJ2-1
CASSLGSGRPPYNEQFF,TGTGCCAGCAGCTTGGGGTCCGGCAGGCCCCCTTACAATGAGCAGTTCTTC,.,.,TRBV5-4,17,TRBJ2-1
CASSLFGYGQEFF,TGTGCCAGCAGTTTATTCGGGTACGGACAAGAGTTCTTC,.,.,TRBV27,13,TRBJ2-1
CASSKCWGDTEAFF,TGTGCCAGCAGCAAATGTTGGGGGGACACTGAAGCTTTCTTT,.,.,TRBV21-1,14,TRBJ1-1
CASSSDRGTNEQYF,TGTGCCAGCAGCTCCGACAGGGGCACTAATGAGCAGTACTTC,.,TRBD1,TRBV5-4,14,TRBJ2-7
CASSPSGPDQPQHF,TGTGCCAGCTCACCTTCGGGTCCGGATCAGCCCCAGCATTTT,.,.,TRBV18,14,TRBJ1-5
CASSQDWSDLPSTQFF,TGCGCCAGCAGCCAAGATTGGAGCGACCTGCCTAGTACGCAGTTCTTC,.,.,TRBV4-1,16,TRBJ2-1
CATGTRGSGNTIYF,TGTGCCACCGGCACCCGGGGATCTGGAAACACCATATATTTT,.,.,TRBV7-2,14,TRBJ1-3
CASRPPPSPTPLHF,TGCGCCAGCAGACCCCCGCCAAGCCCCACACCCCTCCACTTT,.,.,TRBV5-1,14,TRBJ1-6
CASLLAEQETQYF,TGTGCCTCATTACTAGCGGAACAAGAGACCCAGTACTTC,.,TRBD2,TRBV30,13,TRBJ2-5